Listed here are 4 T cell receptor beta chains from one sample, sequenced in a study of PD-L1 blockade in urothelial cancer. Measured with immunoSEQ multiplex PCR; TCRdb has only the in-frame clones, and not every one. The repertoire holds 30,000 or so clones, with 89% as singletons. Sample time point: peripheral blood 6 weeks after treatment start. The sequenced sample was PBMCs, obtained around atezolizumab (anti-PD-L1) treatment. The receptors shown here come from a man older than 75 with urothelial cancer.

The chain uses TRBV14 and TRBJ2-5; D perhaps matches TRBD1 (5 bases). The V gene lost 3 bases and the J gene lost 5 bases, with 16 bases spanning the gap. From germline, CDR1 is SGHDN and CDR2 FVKESK. The CDR3 extends over 15 amino acids. Here the CDR3 reads CASSHLGRQRETQYF. DNA of the CDR3: TGTGCCAGCAGCCATCTCGGGCGACAGAGGGAGACCCAGTACTTC.

The V gene is TRBV6-1, the J gene TRBJ2-7; 12 positions agree with TRBD2. Germline V lookup: CDR1 MNHNS, CDR2 SASEGT. The junction had 12 bases not matched to a gene; V was cut back by 3 bases and J by 3 bases. This CDR3 spans 18 amino acids. The CDR3: CASSDRNPTSGRSYEQYF. In nucleotides, the CDR3 is TGTGCCAGCAGTGACCGCAACCCCACTAGCGGGAGGAGCTACGAGCAGTACTTC.

For this clone: One end of the junction varies from germline; a read error may be responsible. The rearrangement uses TRBV23-1 and TRBJ2-3, with 10 nucleotides matching TRBD2. TRBV23-1 is sorted into the ORF group, with uncertain function. This CDR3 is built from 16 residues. CDR3 protein: CASSQSEIVAGGWNDF. CDR3 sequence (DNA): TGCGCCAGCAGTCAATCCGAAATAGTAGCGGGGGGTTGGAATGATTTT.

This sequence joins TRBV10-3 and TRBJ2-2, with D perhaps TRBD2 (6 bases). V was pared by 5 bases and J by 0 bases, with 13 bases between. CDR1 is ENHRY and CDR2 is SYGVKD in the germline V gene. CDR3 size: 16 residues. This CDR3 is CAISTLASTNTGELFF. CDR3 coding DNA: TGTGCCATCAGTACTCTAGCGAGCACGAACACCGGGGAGCTGTTTTTT.